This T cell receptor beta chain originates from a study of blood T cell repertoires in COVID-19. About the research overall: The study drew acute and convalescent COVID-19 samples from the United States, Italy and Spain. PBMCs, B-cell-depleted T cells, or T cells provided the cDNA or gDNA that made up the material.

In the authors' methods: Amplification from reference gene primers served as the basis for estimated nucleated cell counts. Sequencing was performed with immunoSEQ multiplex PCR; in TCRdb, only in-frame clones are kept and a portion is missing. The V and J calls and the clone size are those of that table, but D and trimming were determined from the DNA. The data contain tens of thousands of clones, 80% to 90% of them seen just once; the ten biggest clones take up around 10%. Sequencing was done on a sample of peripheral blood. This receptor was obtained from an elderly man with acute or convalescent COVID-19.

The CDR3 DNA sequence: TGTGCCAGCAGTTTATTTTCGGGGATCGATTCCTACGAGCAGTACTTC. Protein product: CASSLFSGIDSYEQYF. The rearrangement uses TRBV28 and TRBJ2-7, with D perhaps matching TRBD2 (5 bases). The germline V and J ends were trimmed by 1 base and 1 base, with 14 bases remaining between them. CDR1 is MDHEN, CDR2 SYDVKM, per germline. The CDR3 is 16 amino acids.